This T cell receptor beta chain was identified in a study of blood T cell repertoires in COVID-19. Background on the study: Italy, Spain and the United States were the sources of the convalescent and acute COVID-19 samples. Sources were T cells, B-cell-depleted T cells, or PBMCs; the material itself was cDNA or gDNA.

V was cut by 4 bases and J by 5 bases, with 14 bases left in between. The CDR3 has 14 residues. From germline, CDR1 is WSHSY and CDR2 SAAADI. Seattle's cohort entered during active infection and was followed longitudinally. Original processing notes: Amplification of reference gene primers was used by the study to estimate nucleated cell counts. Clones were sequenced by immunoSEQ multiplex PCR, and TCRdb holds only the in-frame ones, with some missing. D and trimming were read from the DNA, whereas the V and J calls and clone size are those reported in that table. The sample contains some 320,000 clones, about 90% of which appear only once.

The sample taken for sequencing was peripheral blood. This clonotype was sampled from a woman aged 30 to 39 with COVID-19, enrolled during active disease. The V call is TRBV10-2, the J call TRBJ1-1, with D unclear. In nucleotides, the CDR3 is TGCGCCAGCAGTGGCATCTCGGCGGGGACTGAAGCTTTCTTT. It translates to CASSGISAGTEAFF.